The 18 T cell receptor beta chains given below trace back to one sample, sequenced in a study of regulatory T cells in long-lasting Graves disease. Time point given: newly diagnosed GD, antithyroid drugs for less than 3 months. TCR sequences were obtained from RNA taken from PBMCs. iRepertoire HTBI primers and Arm-PCR of CDR3 regions built TCR beta libraries. TCRdb analysed the multiplex PCR reads with MiXCR anew, one entry per CDR3 protein. Seen here are about 220,000 distinct CDR3 sequences, roughly 19% observed once, and the top ten hold around 11%. The data were also submitted as part of a second study, on T cells in Graves' hyperthyroidism and ophthalmopathy.

This specimen was peripheral blood mononuclear cells (PBMCs), taken at new diagnosis, from a patient treated with antithyroid drugs. These receptors all come from a woman aged 25 to 39 with Graves disease.

The table lists this clonotype with many counts. V gene TRBV4-1 combines with J gene TRBJ1-2; TRBD1 agrees at 7 bases. The CDR3 consists of 13 residues. Unmatched junction bases numbered 4, after V lost 2 bases and J lost 7 bases. CDR1 and CDR2 from the germline V gene are MGHRA and YSYEKL. The CDR3 reads CASSQPGGGGYTF. CDR3 nucleotides: TGCGCCAGCAGCCAACCAGGGGGGGGTGGCTACACCTTC.

J is TRBJ1-6 and V is TRBV28; 7 nucleotides align to TRBD1. The CDR3 runs 15 residues. Germline assignment: CDR1 MDHEN and CDR2 SYDVKM. Trimming cost V 5 bases and J 5 bases; bases outside gene matches: 6. The chain's CDR3 is CASSPSTGHNSPLHF. The CDR3 DNA follows: TGTGCCAGCAGTCCTTCGACAGGGCATAATTCACCCCTCCACTTT.

At least ten counts were recorded for this clonotype. The V call is TRBV2, the J call TRBJ1-5; D call uncertain. In germline, CDR1 is SNHLY, CDR2 FYNNEI. The CDR3 extends over 12 amino acids. Trimming left V 6 bases short and J 7 bases short, with 10 bases between. Here the CDR3 DNA reads TGTGCCAGCAGCTCAGACACACAGCCCCAGCATTTT. Translation: CASSSDTQPQHF.

This clonotype came up a few times. V and J are TRBV19 and TRBJ1-5; D possibly corresponds to TRBD1 (5 bases). Trimming left V 6 bases short and J 1 base short, with 10 bases between. The CDR3 totals 14 residues. Per the germline V gene, CDR1 is LNHDA and CDR2 is SQIVND (reference sequence). The CDR3 nucleotides are TGTGCCAGTAGCGTGTCAGGGAGCAATCAGCCCCAGCATTTT. As protein: CASSVSGSNQPQHF.

At least ten counts were recorded for this clonotype. V is TRBV11-2 and J is TRBJ1-2; 9 bases map to TRBD1. Germline V gene sequence: CDR1 SGHAT, CDR2 FQNNGV. The length of the CDR3 is 14 residues. Unmatched junction bases numbered 0, after V lost 4 bases and J lost 0 bases. Here the CDR3 reads CASSYRGPNYGYTF. CDR3 sequence (DNA): TGTGCCAGCAGCTACAGGGGGCCTAACTATGGCTACACCTTC.

This clonotype was counted many times. CDR3 DNA: TGTGCCAGCAGTGCTCTCAAGAACACTGAAGCTTTCTTT. This sequence encodes CASSALKNTEAFF. The chain links TRBV6-2 or TRBV6-3 to TRBJ1-1, with D hard to call. CDR1 is MNHEY, CDR2 SVGEGT, per germline. V lost 5 bases, J lost 1 base, and 8 bases lay in between. This CDR3 is built from 13 residues.

This clonotype has ten or more counts. This chain uses TRBV2 with TRBJ2-3, with 9 nucleotides matching TRBD2. The CDR3 is 16 residues long. Trimming cost V 3 bases and J 0 bases; bases outside gene matches: 4. CDR1 SNHLY and CDR2 FYNNEI come from the germline V gene. CDR3 DNA sequence: TGTGCCAGCAGTGATAGGGGACTAGCCAGCACAGATACGCAGTATTTT. Its translation: CASSDRGLASTDTQYF. Based on the CDR3 plus reference TRBV2 and TRBJ2-3, the full variable domain is EPEVTQTPSHQVTQMGQEVILRCVPISNHLYFYWYRQILGQKVEFLVSFYNNEISEKSEIFDDQFSVERPDGSNFTLKIRSTKLEDSAMYFCASSDRGLASTDTQYFGPGTRLTVL.

This clonotype was counted a few times. This rearrangement joins TRBV5-1 to TRBJ2-1, with 10 bases lining up with TRBD2. The CDR3 sequence is 15 residues long. The germline V gene encodes CDR1 SGHRS and CDR2 YFSETQ. V shed 5 bases, J shed 4 bases, and the junction held 6 bases outside the gene matches. The CDR3: CASSYLAGEYNEQFF. CDR3 coding DNA: TGCGCCAGCAGTTACCTAGCGGGAGAGTACAATGAGCAGTTCTTC. Full variable domain (rest looked up from reference TRBV5-1 and TRBJ2-1): KAGVTQTPRYLIKTRGQQVTLSCSPISGHRSVSWYQQTPGQGLQFLFEYFSETQRNKGNFPGRFSGRQFSNSRSEMNVSTLELGDSALYLCASSYLAGEYNEQFFGPGTRLTVL.

This clonotype showed up many times. The V gene is TRBV2, the J gene TRBJ1-3; D gene ambiguous. V dropped 8 bases and J dropped 4 bases, with 12 bases sitting between them. This CDR3 is 13 amino acids long. CDR1 SNHLY and CDR2 FYNNEI come from the germline V gene. The CDR3 loop is CASGENFGNTIYF. Written as DNA, the CDR3 is TGTGCCAGCGGAGAAAACTTCGGAAACACCATATATTTT.

This clonotype was seen at least ten times. This chain connects TRBV5-5 to TRBJ1-6, with D unclear. CDR1 SGHKS and CDR2 YYEKEE come from the germline V gene (reference sequence). The CDR3 is made up of 17 amino acids. With 4 bases removed from V and 0 bases from J, the gap between germline ends came to 14 bases. CDR3 amino acids: CASSPHLTASYNSPLHF. The CDR3 DNA reads as TGTGCCAGCAGCCCTCATTTGACGGCCTCCTATAATTCACCCCTCCACTTT. Variable domain in full (rest from reference TRBV5-5 and TRBJ1-6): DAGVTQSPTHLIKTRGQQVTLRCSPISGHKSVSWYQQVLGQGPQFIFQYYEKEERGRGNFPDRFSARQFPNYSSELNVNALLLGDSALYLCASSPHLTASYNSPLHFGNGTRLTVT.

The table lists this clonotype with many counts. The chain combines TRBV20-1 with TRBJ2-5; D possibly matches TRBD1 or TRBD2 (5 bases each). V was shortened by 3 bases and J by 6 bases, with 17 bases between the two germline ends. The germline gives CDR1 DFQATT, CDR2 SNEGSKA (reference sequence). This CDR3 region has 14 residues. The CDR3 DNA reads as TGCAGTGCTAGGTCGGACATACGGGATAAGACCCAGTACTTC. It specifies CSARSDIRDKTQYF.

This clonotype has a handful of counts. Just one base apart from a much larger clone, this may be a read error. The CDR3 carries no conserved terminal phenylalanine or tryptophan, so it likely arises from a read error. This chain connects TRBV20-1 to TRBJ1-1, with D unclear. In germline, CDR1 is DFQATT, CDR2 SNEGSKA (reference sequence). Between the trimmed V and J ends, which lost 2 bases and 1 base, there was a span of 2 bases. This CDR3 comprises 11 residues. This CDR3 is CSARQNTEAFS. In DNA, the CDR3 is TGCAGTGCTAGACAGAACACTGAAGCTTTCTCT.

This clonotype was counted many times. V usage is TRBV4-1 and J usage is TRBJ1-2; D gene ambiguous. Germline CDR1 is MGHRA and CDR2 is YSYEKL. The CDR3 length is 12 residues. The V gene lost 4 bases and the J gene lost 4 bases, with 7 bases spanning the gap. The DNA for the CDR3 is TGCGCCAGCAGCCCCCCAGGCTATGGCTACACCTTC. Its protein product is CASSPPGYGYTF.

This clonotype occurred many times. The genes are TRBV20-1 and TRBJ1-4, with D unclear. This CDR3 is 12 amino acids long. The ends were cut back, 1 base at V and 7 bases at J, with 7 bases in the middle. Germline V gene lookup returns CDR1 DFQATT and CDR2 SNEGSKA (reference sequence). This chain's CDR3 is CSARGLGEKLFF. The DNA of the CDR3 is TGCAGTGCTAGAGGCCTGGGTGAAAAACTGTTTTTT.

This clonotype has a count of ten or more. This chain joins TRBV12-3 or TRBV12-4 and TRBJ2-7, with 15 nucleotides matching TRBD2. CDR3 length equals 15 residues. Unmatched junction bases numbered 7, after V lost 6 bases and J lost 7 bases. The CDR3 nucleotides are TGTGCCAGCAGCGGACTAGCGGGAGGGCCGGGGGAGCAGTACTTC. It codes for CASSGLAGGPGEQYF.

This clonotype showed up many times. The chain is built from TRBV4-2 and TRBJ2-7; no definite D call. Germline V CDR1 and CDR2: LGHNA, YNFKEQ. The length of the CDR3 is 14 residues. The V gene lost 0 bases and the J gene lost 3 bases, with 9 bases spanning the gap. The CDR3 coding sequence is TGTGCCAGCAGCCAAGATCGTGAAATCTACGAGCAGTACTTC. Translated, it gives CASSQDREIYEQYF.

The V and J genes are TRBV19 and TRBJ2-1, with 8 nucleotides matching TRBD2. In germline, CDR1 is LNHDA, CDR2 SQIVND (reference sequence). V lost 1 base to trimming and J lost 10 bases; unmatched junction nucleotides: 3. The CDR3 totals 13 residues. CDR3 protein: CASSIVGGGEQFF. CDR3 in DNA: TGTGCCAGTAGTATAGTGGGCGGGGGGGAGCAGTTCTTC.

This clonotype was observed a few times. A much larger clone lies a single base off, so this may be a read error. The chain employs TRBV30 and TRBJ2-7; the D call may be TRBD1 or TRBD2 (5 bases each). This CDR3 is 13 amino acids long. The V gene's germline CDR1 is GTSNPN and CDR2 SVGIG (reference sequence). In nucleotides, the CDR3 is TGTGCCTGGAAACAACCCGGGGCGAGCGAGCAGCACTTC. The encoded protein is CAWKQPGASEQHF.